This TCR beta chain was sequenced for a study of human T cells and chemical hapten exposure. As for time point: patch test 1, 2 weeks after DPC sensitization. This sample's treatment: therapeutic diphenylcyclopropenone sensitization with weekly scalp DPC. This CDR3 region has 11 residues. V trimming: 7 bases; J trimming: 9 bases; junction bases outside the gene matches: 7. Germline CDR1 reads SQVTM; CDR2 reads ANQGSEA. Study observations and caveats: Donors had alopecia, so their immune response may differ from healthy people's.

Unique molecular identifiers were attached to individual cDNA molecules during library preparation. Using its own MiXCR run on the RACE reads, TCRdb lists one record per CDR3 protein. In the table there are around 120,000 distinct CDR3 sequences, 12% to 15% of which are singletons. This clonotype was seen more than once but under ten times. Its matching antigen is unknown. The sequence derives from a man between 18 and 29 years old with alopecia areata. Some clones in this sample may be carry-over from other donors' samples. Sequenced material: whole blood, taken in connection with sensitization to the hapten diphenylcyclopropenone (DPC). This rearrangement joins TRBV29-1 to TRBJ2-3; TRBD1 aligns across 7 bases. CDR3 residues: CSDYRGMTQYF. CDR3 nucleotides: TGCAGCGACTACAGGGGAATGACGCAGTATTTT.